The rows below give T cell receptor beta chains drawn from one sample of a study of blood T cell repertoires in COVID-19. Repertoires were generated with immunoSEQ multiplex PCR, while TCRdb's copy carries only in-frame clones and drops some. The repertoire holds roughly 360,000 clones, 70% to 90% seen once, with around 1.3% in the top ten. Source material: PBMCs or T cells enriched from blood (not recorded which). These receptors all come from a man between 25 and 39 years old who had recovered from COVID-19. The CDR3 runs from the conserved cysteine through the conserved F or W. D genes are given only for firm matches. Expanded clones are given a class, and other clones once, few, many or no size at all.

D gene: NA
V gene: TRBV6-1
clone size: NA
J gene: TRBJ1-6
CDR3 DNA: TGTGCCAGCAGTGAGGGGGGGGTTTCACCCCTCCACTTT
CDR3 protein: CASSEGGVSPLHF

D gene: TRBD1
V gene: TRBV3-1/TRBV3-2
clone size: NA
J gene: TRBJ2-7
CDR3 DNA: TGTGCCAGCAGCCAGTTACAGGGGCCCGAGCACGAGCAGTACTTC
CDR3 protein: CASSQLQGPEHEQYF

D gene: TRBD1
V gene: TRBV30
clone size: NA
J gene: TRBJ2-7
CDR3 DNA: TGTGCCTGGAGTGGTCCAGGGGGCGGCGAGCAGTACTTC
CDR3 protein: CAWSGPGGGEQYF

D gene: NA
V gene: TRBV5-1
clone size: NA
J gene: TRBJ2-1
CDR3 DNA: TGCGCCAGCAGCCACCCAGGCCGAAACCGAAATGAGCAGTTCTTC
CDR3 protein: CASSHPGRNRNEQFF

D gene: NA
V gene: TRBV14
clone size: NA
J gene: TRBJ1-2
CDR3 DNA: TGTGCCAGCAGCCAAGAGGCAAGCTATGGCTACACCTTC
CDR3 protein: CASSQEASYGYTF

D gene: TRBD1
V gene: TRBV13
clone size: NA
J gene: TRBJ1-2
CDR3 DNA: TGTGCCAGCAGCTTAGGGACAGGGATAGGTGGCTACACCTTC
CDR3 protein: CASSLGTGIGGYTF

D gene: TRBD1
V gene: TRBV7-9
clone size: NA
J gene: TRBJ1-2
CDR3 DNA: TGTGCCAGCAGCCCCCGGACAGGGGGCTATGGCTACACCTTC
CDR3 protein: CASSPRTGGYGYTF

D gene: TRBD2
V gene: TRBV7-9
clone size: NA
J gene: TRBJ2-1
CDR3 DNA: TGTGCCAGCAGCTTAGGTAGCGGGGGGAGGTACAATGAGCAGTTCTTC
CDR3 protein: CASSLGSGGRYNEQFF

D gene: NA
V gene: TRBV6-5
clone size: once
J gene: TRBJ2-1
CDR3 DNA: TGTGCCAGCAGAACAACAGGTAATGAGCAGTTCTTC
CDR3 protein: CASRTTGNEQFF

D gene: NA
V gene: TRBV18
clone size: NA
J gene: TRBJ2-7
CDR3 DNA: TGTGCCAGCTCACCAATATTAGGATCCTCGGGAGAGCAGTACTTC
CDR3 protein: CASSPILGSSGEQYF

D gene: NA
V gene: TRBV19
clone size: few
J gene: TRBJ1-6
CDR3 DNA: TGTGCCAGTAGCACCATACCGGGTTCACCCCTCCACTTT
CDR3 protein: CASSTIPGSPLHF

D gene: NA
V gene: TRBV10-3
clone size: NA
J gene: TRBJ2-3
CDR3 DNA: TGTGCCATCAGTGAGTCTCCCCTGGGCTACACAGATACGCAGTATTTT
CDR3 protein: CAISESPLGYTDTQYF

D gene: TRBD1
V gene: TRBV19
clone size: NA
J gene: TRBJ2-3
CDR3 DNA: TGTGCCAGTAGTATAGAACCCCCCCCGGACAGGGGGCTTACAGATACGCAGTATTTT
CDR3 protein: CASSIEPPPDRGLTDTQYF

D gene: NA
V gene: TRBV10-2
clone size: NA
J gene: TRBJ2-1
CDR3 DNA: TGCGCCAGCAGCGGGACTCCCAATGAGCAGTTCTTC
CDR3 protein: CASSGTPNEQFF

D gene: NA
V gene: TRBV7-6
clone size: NA
J gene: TRBJ2-2
CDR3 DNA: TGTGCCAGCAGTCCTCAGGGTCCGTCGGGCACCGGGGAGCTGTTTTTT
CDR3 protein: CASSPQGPSGTGELFF

D gene: NA
V gene: TRBV24-1
clone size: NA
J gene: TRBJ2-5
CDR3 DNA: TGTGCCACCAGTGATGGGCGGGGGCTACCGCAAGAGACCCAGTACTTC
CDR3 protein: CATSDGRGLPQETQYF

D gene: NA
V gene: TRBV6-5
clone size: once
J gene: TRBJ2-7
CDR3 DNA: TGTGCCAGCAGCCCCGGTGGAGGGGGGGCGAAAGAGCAGTACTTC
CDR3 protein: CASSPGGGGAKEQYF

D gene: TRBD1
V gene: TRBV29-1
clone size: NA
J gene: TRBJ1-5
CDR3 DNA: TGCAGCGTCCTCGGACAGGGGAGCAATCAGCCCCAGCATTTT
CDR3 protein: CSVLGQGSNQPQHF

D gene: TRBD1
V gene: TRBV4-1
clone size: NA
J gene: TRBJ1-5
CDR3 DNA: TGCGCCAGCAGCCAAGGGACAGGTGGCAATCAGCCCCAGCATTTT
CDR3 protein: CASSQGTGGNQPQHF

D gene: NA
V gene: TRBV6-5
clone size: NA
J gene: TRBJ1-5
CDR3 DNA: TGTGCCAGCAGCTCTGATCAGCCCCAGCATTTT
CDR3 protein: CASSSDQPQHF

D gene: TRBD2
V gene: TRBV19
clone size: NA
J gene: TRBJ2-2
CDR3 DNA: TGTGCCAGTTCCCTGGGAGGGGCACAAAACACCGGGGAGCTGTTTTTT
CDR3 protein: CASSLGGAQNTGELFF

D gene: TRBD2
V gene: TRBV5-5
clone size: NA
J gene: TRBJ2-4
CDR3 DNA: TGTGCCAGCAGCTTGTGGGGAGGGCACGACATTCAGTACTTC
CDR3 protein: CASSLWGGHDIQYF

D gene: NA
V gene: TRBV5-1
clone size: NA
J gene: TRBJ2-1
CDR3 DNA: TGCGCCAGCAGCCTCGAGGGCAGCTCCTACAATGAGCAGTTCTTC
CDR3 protein: CASSLEGSSYNEQFF

D gene: TRBD2
V gene: TRBV29-1
clone size: NA
J gene: TRBJ2-1
CDR3 DNA: TGCAGCGTGACTAGCGGGGCCTTATACAATGAGCAGTTCTTC
CDR3 protein: CSVTSGALYNEQFF

D gene: TRBD1
V gene: TRBV20-1
clone size: NA
J gene: TRBJ1-2
CDR3 DNA: TGCAGTGCTGGACAGGGGTATGGCTACACCTTC
CDR3 protein: CSAGQGYGYTF

D gene: TRBD1
V gene: TRBV15
clone size: NA
J gene: TRBJ1-5
CDR3 DNA: TGTGCCACCAGCCAGACAGGGAGCAATCAGCCCCAGCATTTT
CDR3 protein: CATSQTGSNQPQHF

D gene: NA
V gene: TRBV12-3/TRBV12-4
clone size: NA
J gene: TRBJ1-1
CDR3 DNA: TGTGCCAGCAGTTTGACTTACACTGAAGCTTTCTTT
CDR3 protein: CASSLTYTEAFF

D gene: TRBD1
V gene: TRBV11-3
clone size: NA
J gene: TRBJ2-2
CDR3 DNA: TGTGCCAGCAGGTTGGGACAGATGAACACCGGGGAGCTGTTTTTT
CDR3 protein: CASRLGQMNTGELFF

D gene: NA
V gene: TRBV21-1
clone size: NA
J gene: TRBJ1-1
CDR3 DNA: TGTGCCAGCAGACGGGGTTGGGCGACGAACACTGAAGCTTTCTTT
CDR3 protein: CASRRGWATNTEAFF

D gene: NA
V gene: TRBV5-1
clone size: NA
J gene: TRBJ2-7
CDR3 DNA: TGCGCCAGCAGCTCTTCGACAGGAAAGACCTACGAGCAGTACTTC
CDR3 protein: CASSSSTGKTYEQYF

D gene: TRBD2
V gene: TRBV4-1
clone size: NA
J gene: TRBJ2-1
CDR3 DNA: TGCGCCAGCAGCCAAGATGGGGGGGATGAGCAGTTCTTC
CDR3 protein: CASSQDGGDEQFF

D gene: NA
V gene: TRBV29-1
clone size: NA
J gene: TRBJ2-1
CDR3 DNA: TGCAGCGTCCCGGTGGATAGAGGACTAAATTCCTACAATGAGCAGTTCTTC
CDR3 protein: CSVPVDRGLNSYNEQFF

D gene: NA
V gene: TRBV7-8
clone size: NA
J gene: TRBJ1-5
CDR3 DNA: TGTGCCAGCAGCCGAGGCAGGGGCCCTAATCAGCCCCAGCATTTT
CDR3 protein: CASSRGRGPNQPQHF

D gene: TRBD2
V gene: TRBV10-3
clone size: few
J gene: TRBJ2-5
CDR3 DNA: TGTGCCATCAGTGGACTAGCTTTTCAAGAGACCCAGTACTTC
CDR3 protein: CAISGLAFQETQYF

D gene: NA
V gene: TRBV6-1
clone size: NA
J gene: TRBJ2-7
CDR3 DNA: TGTGCCAGCAGTTGGACAGACCCCTCCTACGAGCAGTACTTC
CDR3 protein: CASSWTDPSYEQYF

D gene: NA
V gene: TRBV6-5
clone size: NA
J gene: TRBJ1-4
CDR3 DNA: TGTGCCAGCAGACCGGAGGGGTGGGGTGAAAAACTGTTTTTT
CDR3 protein: CASRPEGWGEKLFF

D gene: NA
V gene: TRBV9
clone size: NA
J gene: TRBJ1-1
CDR3 DNA: TGTGCCAGCAGCCATTCTCAGTCCATGAACACTGAAGCTTTCTTT
CDR3 protein: CASSHSQSMNTEAFF

D gene: NA
V gene: TRBV7-9
clone size: NA
J gene: TRBJ2-2
CDR3 DNA: TGTGCCAGCCTTGCGAGACAGTCCACCGGGGAGCTGTTTTTT
CDR3 protein: CASLARQSTGELFF

D gene: NA
V gene: TRBV7-8
clone size: NA
J gene: TRBJ2-2
CDR3 DNA: TGTGCCAGCAGCTTAGTCCCCTCCCCTAGGAGGGTGGGCGGGGAGCTGTTTTTT
CDR3 protein: CASSLVPSPRRVGGELFF

D gene: NA
V gene: TRBV15
clone size: NA
J gene: TRBJ1-6
CDR3 DNA: TGTGCCACCAGCAGAGAAGGTCAAGCGAGTTCACCCCTCCACTTT
CDR3 protein: CATSREGQASSPLHF

D gene: NA
V gene: TRBV20-1
clone size: NA
J gene: TRBJ2-5
CDR3 DNA: TGCAGTGCTAGTAGGGGCCTACTTCCTCAAGAGACCCAGTACTTC
CDR3 protein: CSASRGLLPQETQYF

D gene: NA
V gene: TRBV19
clone size: NA
J gene: TRBJ1-6
CDR3 DNA: TGTGCCAGTGCACCAGGGTCTTATAATTCACCCCTCCACTTT
CDR3 protein: CASAPGSYNSPLHF

D gene: NA
V gene: TRBV7-2
clone size: once
J gene: TRBJ1-3
CDR3 DNA: TGTGCCAGCAGCTTAGACAGCCGCTCTGGAAACACCATATATTTT
CDR3 protein: CASSLDSRSGNTIYF

D gene: NA
V gene: TRBV12-3/TRBV12-4
clone size: NA
J gene: TRBJ1-1
CDR3 DNA: TGTGCCAGTTTAAAGGCGGCGAACACTGAAGCTTTCTTT
CDR3 protein: CASLKAANTEAFF